These T cell receptor beta chains were read from a single sample in a study of control samples from healthy donors and cancer patients. Here immunoSEQ multiplex PCR was the method, and the copy in TCRdb shows in-frame clones only, minus some. There are about 55,000 clones in the sample; around 95% occur only once, and about 1.1% lies in the top ten. Sequencing was carried out using blood. The receptors come from a woman aged 18-29 years in good health. Each CDR3 is given with its conserved first and last residue.

CDR3aa,v_gene,j_gene
CASSVDSFPINIQYF,TRBV9,TRBJ2-4
CASSPDSLNSGANVLTF,TRBV3-1/TRBV3-2,TRBJ2-6
CSVTGGFGYGYTF,TRBV29-1,TRBJ1-2
CASSQHTQGADGYTF,TRBV4-3,TRBJ1-2
CASSFRQGASYNSPLHF,TRBV27,TRBJ1-6
CASSFSAGRGYTF,TRBV12-3/TRBV12-4,TRBJ1-2
CASSFDSPPYGYTF,TRBV7-2,TRBJ1-2
CASSLLGGEAGELFF,TRBV7-9,TRBJ2-2
CASSATSGGAFARELFF,TRBV7-9,TRBJ2-2
CASSFGTRGQYF,TRBV12-3/TRBV12-4,TRBJ2-7
CASSSPGTGDNEQFF,TRBV27,TRBJ2-1
CASSSIGRGNEKLFF,TRBV6-2/TRBV6-3,TRBJ1-4
CASSQLRTGGSAEAFF,TRBV28,TRBJ1-1
CASAQANTGELFF,TRBV19,TRBJ2-2
CASSIRTDSNQPQHF,TRBV7-6,TRBJ1-5
CASSEEAGGYNEQFF,TRBV6-4,TRBJ2-1
CASSHHKTGKNYGYTF,TRBV19,TRBJ1-2
CASSEGNQPQHF,TRBV18,TRBJ1-5
CASSHRTKANYGYTF,TRBV14,TRBJ1-2
CASGDMGTDTQYF,TRBV5-4,TRBJ2-3
CASSRGIQETQYF,TRBV12-3/TRBV12-4,TRBJ2-5
CATRGFGEAFF,TRBV27,TRBJ1-1
CASSRRLATDTQYF,TRBV11-3,TRBJ2-3
CSVERQDSNYINEQFF,TRBV29-1,TRBJ2-1
CSGGGAKASDQPQHF,TRBV29-1,TRBJ1-5
CASSATGGPTEAFF,TRBV6-4,TRBJ1-1
CASSPQRQGTEAFF,TRBV18,TRBJ1-1
CASSLSWGPNTEAFF,TRBV5-1,TRBJ1-1
CASSSVGSVTF,TRBV6-2/TRBV6-3,TRBJ1-2
CASSASLYGYTF,TRBV28,TRBJ1-2
CARRTSGGVETQYF,TRBV5-1,TRBJ2-5
CSVEGLSGGAVEQFF,TRBV29-1,TRBJ2-1
CASSSHVSNQPQHF,TRBV7-2,TRBJ1-5
CATSRDSEGLDGYTF,TRBV15,TRBJ1-2
CASSPFLSMGALQETQYF,TRBV5-1,TRBJ2-5
CASSVGVGGGGGYTF,TRBV9,TRBJ1-2
CASKKRGPGETQYF,TRBV19,TRBJ2-5
CASSLRGPGEAFF,TRBV12-3/TRBV12-4,TRBJ1-1
CASSYAPGQPYQPQHF,TRBV6-2/TRBV6-3,TRBJ1-5
CASSIAGEEEQYF,TRBV7-3,TRBJ2-7